The clone carrying this TCR beta chain was counted ten times or more. As yet, its antigen is unknown. V lost 4 bases, J lost 4 bases, and 6 bases stayed unmatched. Germline V gene data show CDR1 as SGHDT and CDR2 as YYEEEE. This CDR3 contains 15 residues. Within the library, unique molecular identifiers were attached to each individual cDNA molecule. Original data processing: There were a median of approximately 88,000 TCRs per sample, with a range from 23,224 to 690,600. TCRdb itself ran the 5' RACE reads through MiXCR, one entry per CDR3 protein. The V and J calls come from TCRdb's annotation, not from the publication. The sample has about 140,000 distinct CDR3 sequences; about 4% are singletons. This sample was included in a study of human T cells and chemical hapten exposure. Study summary: TCR yields differed between samples (mainly from small differences in pooled library volume).

It was from unfractionated whole blood that total RNA was extracted. Whole-study findings and limits: Among TCRs, those above 1 in 1000 frequency were unaffected by DPC sensitization.

This receptor was obtained from a female donor in good health. The chain recombines TRBV5-6 with TRBJ1-5; 9 bases are shared with TRBD1. CDR3 nucleotide sequence: TGTGCCAGCAGCGCAGGGACAGGGATTAATCAGCCCCAGCATTTT. It translates to CASSAGTGINQPQHF.